This entry concerns a single T cell receptor beta chain. The antigen is undetermined. This sample is part of a study of CD8 T cells in Susac syndrome. Study results and caveats: An acknowledgment was made by the study that its TCR sequencing and HLA analysis involved relatively few individuals.

The RNA, about 0.5 to 1 ug, was put through reverse transcription using random hexamers. Multiplex PCR with immunoSEQ amplified the TCR beta CDR3 across 54 Vbeta and 13 Jbeta. TCRdb reanalysed the immunoSEQ multiplex PCR reads using MiXCR and keeps one entry per CDR3 protein. The sample records 150,000 to 200,000 distinct CDR3 sequences, less than 95% being singletons. High-throughput TCR beta sequencing covered peripheral CD8+ and CD4+ T cells. It was healthy donors who served as the controls, matched for age and sex. The sequence was collected from a human donor in good health. The sequenced sample was CD4+ T cells from PBMCs.

This CDR3 reads CASSFWASGFWEQFF. CDR3 sequence (DNA): TGTGCCAGCAGTTTCTGGGCTAGCGGCTTTTGGGAGCAGTTCTTC. The chain uses TRBV27 and TRBJ2-1; 7 positions agree with TRBD2. This CDR3 contains 15 residues. Germline V gene sequence: CDR1 MNHEY, CDR2 SMNVEV (reference sequence). Germline trimming cut 3 bases from V and 10 bases from J; bases unmatched to any gene: 12.